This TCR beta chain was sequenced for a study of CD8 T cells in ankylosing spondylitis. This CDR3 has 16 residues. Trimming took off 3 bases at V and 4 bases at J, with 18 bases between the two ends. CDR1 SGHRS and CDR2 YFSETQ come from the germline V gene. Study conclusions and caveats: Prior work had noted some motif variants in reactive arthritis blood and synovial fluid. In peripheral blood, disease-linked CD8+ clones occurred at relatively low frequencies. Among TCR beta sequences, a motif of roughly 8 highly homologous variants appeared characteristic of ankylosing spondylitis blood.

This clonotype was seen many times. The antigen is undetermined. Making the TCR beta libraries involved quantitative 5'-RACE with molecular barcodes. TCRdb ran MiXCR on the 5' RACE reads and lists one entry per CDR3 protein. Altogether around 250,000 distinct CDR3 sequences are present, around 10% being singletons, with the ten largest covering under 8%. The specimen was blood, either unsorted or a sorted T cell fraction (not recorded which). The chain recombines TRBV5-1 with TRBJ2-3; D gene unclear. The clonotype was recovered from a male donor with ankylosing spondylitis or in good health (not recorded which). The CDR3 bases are TGCGCCAGCAGCTCCCTGGCTGTCCACCCCCCAGATACGCAGTATTTT. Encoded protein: CASSSLAVHPPDTQYF.